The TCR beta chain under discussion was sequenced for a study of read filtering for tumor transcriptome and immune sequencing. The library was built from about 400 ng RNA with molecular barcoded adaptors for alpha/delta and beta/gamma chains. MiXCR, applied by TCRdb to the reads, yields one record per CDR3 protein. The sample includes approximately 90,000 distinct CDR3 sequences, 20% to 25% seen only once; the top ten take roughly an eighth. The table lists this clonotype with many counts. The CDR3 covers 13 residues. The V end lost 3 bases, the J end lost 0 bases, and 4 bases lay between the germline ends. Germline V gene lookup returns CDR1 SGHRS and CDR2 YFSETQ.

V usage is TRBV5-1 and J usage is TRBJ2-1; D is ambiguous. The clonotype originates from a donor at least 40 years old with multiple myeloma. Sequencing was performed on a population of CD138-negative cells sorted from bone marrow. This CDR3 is CASSWDSYNEQFF. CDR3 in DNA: TGCGCCAGCAGCTGGGACTCCTACAATGAGCAGTTCTTC.